Ten or more counts support the clone carrying this TCR beta chain. Indicated time point: newly diagnosed GD, antithyroid drugs for less than 3 months. The authors made the TCR library using RNA they extracted from PBMCs. CDR3 regions were amplified by Arm-PCR using iRepertoire HTBI primers to build TCR beta libraries. TCRdb recomputed calls from the multiplex PCR reads with MiXCR, one row per CDR3 protein. Here the sample spans 350,000 to 500,000 distinct CDR3 sequences, around 15% being singletons. The data are from a study of regulatory T cells in long-lasting Graves disease. Germline V gene data show CDR1 as SGDLS and CDR2 as YYNGEE. The CDR3 is made up of 15 amino acids. The V gene lost 4 bases and the J gene lost 0 bases, with 11 bases spanning the gap. The sample was also linked to a second study, of T cells in Graves' hyperthyroidism and ophthalmopathy.

This receptor was obtained from a woman aged 45 to 65 with Graves disease. The sample in question was peripheral blood mononuclear cells (PBMCs), obtained at new diagnosis, from a patient treated with antithyroid drugs. The V gene is TRBV9, the J gene TRBJ1-5, with D maybe TRBD1 (5 bases). CDR3 amino acids: CASSPGGDSNQPQHF. The CDR3 DNA is TGTGCCAGCAGCCCCGGAGGGGATAGCAATCAGCCCCAGCATTTT.